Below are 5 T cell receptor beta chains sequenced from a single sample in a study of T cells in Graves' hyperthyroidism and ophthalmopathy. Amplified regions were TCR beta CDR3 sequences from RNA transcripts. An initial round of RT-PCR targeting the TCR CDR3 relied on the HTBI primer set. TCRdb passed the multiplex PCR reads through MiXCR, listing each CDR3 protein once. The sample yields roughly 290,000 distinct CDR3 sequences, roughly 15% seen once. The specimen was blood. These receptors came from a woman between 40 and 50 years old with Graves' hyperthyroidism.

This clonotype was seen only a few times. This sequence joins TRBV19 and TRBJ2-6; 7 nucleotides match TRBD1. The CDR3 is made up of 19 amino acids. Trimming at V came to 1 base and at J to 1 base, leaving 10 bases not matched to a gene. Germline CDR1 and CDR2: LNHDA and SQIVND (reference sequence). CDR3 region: CASSIALEGAVSGANVLTF. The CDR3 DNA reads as TGTGCCAGTAGTATAGCCCTAGAGGGGGCGGTGTCTGGGGCCAACGTCCTGACTTTC. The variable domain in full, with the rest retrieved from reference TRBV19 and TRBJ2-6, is DGGITQSPKYLFRKEGQNVTLSCEQNLNHDAMYWYRQDPGQGLRLIYYSQIVNDFQKGDIAEGYSVSREKKESFPLTVTSAQKNPTAFYLCASSIALEGAVSGANVLTFGAGSRLTVL.

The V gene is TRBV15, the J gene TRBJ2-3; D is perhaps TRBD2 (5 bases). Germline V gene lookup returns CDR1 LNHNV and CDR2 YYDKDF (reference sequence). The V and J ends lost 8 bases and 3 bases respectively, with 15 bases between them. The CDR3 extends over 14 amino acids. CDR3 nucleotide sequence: TGTGCCACCGTTCCAGACTATAGTACAGATACGCAGTATTTT. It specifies CATVPDYSTDTQYF. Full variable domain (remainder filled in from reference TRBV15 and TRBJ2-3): DAMVIQNPRYQVTQFGKPVTLSCSQTLNHNVMYWYQQKSSQAPKLLFHYYDKDFNNEADTPDNFQSRRPNTSFCFLDIRSPGLGDTAMYLCATVPDYSTDTQYFGPGTRLTVL.

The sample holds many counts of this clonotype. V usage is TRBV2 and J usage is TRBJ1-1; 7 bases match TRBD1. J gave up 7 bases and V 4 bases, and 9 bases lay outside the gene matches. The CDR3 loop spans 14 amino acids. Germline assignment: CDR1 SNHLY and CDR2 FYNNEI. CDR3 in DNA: TGTGCCAGCAGTGGTTATACAGGGGCGGATGAAGCTTTCTTT. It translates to CASSGYTGADEAFF.

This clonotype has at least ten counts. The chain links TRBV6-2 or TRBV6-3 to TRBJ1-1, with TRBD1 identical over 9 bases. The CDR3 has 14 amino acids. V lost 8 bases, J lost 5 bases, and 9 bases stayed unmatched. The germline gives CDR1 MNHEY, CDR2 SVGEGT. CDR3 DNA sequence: TGTGCCAGCGTTAAGAAACAGGGGGCAACTGAAGCTTTCTTT. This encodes CASVKKQGATEAFF.

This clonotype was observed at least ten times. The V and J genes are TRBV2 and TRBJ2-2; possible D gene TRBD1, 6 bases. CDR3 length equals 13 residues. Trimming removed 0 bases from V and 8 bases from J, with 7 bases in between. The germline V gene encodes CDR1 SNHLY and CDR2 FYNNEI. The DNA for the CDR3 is TGTGCCAGCAGTGAAGCGGGGACAGGGGAGCTGTTTTTT. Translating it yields CASSEAGTGELFF.